This T cell receptor beta chain was sequenced during a study of control samples from healthy donors and cancer patients. Germline V CDR1 and CDR2: MGHRA, YSYEKL. The CDR3 runs to 17 residues. Trimming took 4 bases from V and 8 from J, leaving 23 bases between them. TCRdb's table, derived via immunoSEQ multiplex PCR, lists solely in-frame clones and lacks some. The sample has approximately 87,000 clones; about 88% are singletons. The genes are TRBV4-1 and TRBJ1-4, with D uncertain. Sequenced material: blood. This TCR derives from a woman between 50 and 59 years old in good health. CDR3 DNA sequence: TGCGCCAGCAGCCCCCGATCGGGGAGTACGGTCGGAGAAAAACTGTTTTTT. It encodes CASSPRSGSTVGEKLFF.